The clone carrying this T cell receptor beta chain was detected a few times. Donors had localized lung adenocarcinoma, a non-small cell lung cancer. These data come from a study of CD4 and CD8 cells across lung adenocarcinoma regions. V trimming: 3 bases; J trimming: 4 bases; junction bases outside the gene matches: 5. This CDR3 has 15 amino acids. From germline, CDR1 is MNHEY and CDR2 SVGAGI. TCRdb independently ran MiXCR on the PCR reads; one entry per CDR3 protein. The sample lists around 20,000 distinct CDR3 sequences, roughly half occurring once. The gene calls are TRBV6-5 and TRBJ2-3; TRBD2 matches at 9 bases. The material sequenced was CD8+ T cells from the center of a lung tumor. The source is a female donor with lung adenocarcinoma. The CD4 and CD8 labels of this study may be unreliable. This chain's CDR3 is CASSYRGRESDTQYF. CDR3 coding DNA: TGTGCCAGCAGTTATCGCGGGAGGGAGTCAGATACGCAGTATTTT.